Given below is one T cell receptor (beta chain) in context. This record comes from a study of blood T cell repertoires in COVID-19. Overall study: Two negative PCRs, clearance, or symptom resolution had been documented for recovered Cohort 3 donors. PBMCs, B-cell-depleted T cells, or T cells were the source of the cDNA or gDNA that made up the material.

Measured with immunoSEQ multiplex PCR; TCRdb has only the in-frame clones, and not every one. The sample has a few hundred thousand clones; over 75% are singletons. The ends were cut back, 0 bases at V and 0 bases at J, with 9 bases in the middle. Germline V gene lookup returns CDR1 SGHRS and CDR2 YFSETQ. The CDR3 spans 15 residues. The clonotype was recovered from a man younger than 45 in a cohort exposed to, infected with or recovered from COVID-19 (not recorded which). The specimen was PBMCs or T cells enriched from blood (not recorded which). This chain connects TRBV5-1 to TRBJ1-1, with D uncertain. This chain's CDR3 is CASSLVTDMNTEAFF. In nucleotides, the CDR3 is TGCGCCAGCAGCTTGGTAACAGACATGAACACTGAAGCTTTCTTT.